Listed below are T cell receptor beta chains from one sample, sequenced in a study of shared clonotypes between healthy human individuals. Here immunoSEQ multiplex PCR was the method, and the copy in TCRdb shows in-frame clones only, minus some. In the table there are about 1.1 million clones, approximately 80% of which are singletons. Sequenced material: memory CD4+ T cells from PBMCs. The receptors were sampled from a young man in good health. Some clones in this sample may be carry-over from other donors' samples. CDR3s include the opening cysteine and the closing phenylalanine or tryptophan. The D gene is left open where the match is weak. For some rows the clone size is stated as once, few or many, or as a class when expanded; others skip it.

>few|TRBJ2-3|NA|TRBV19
TGTGCCAGTAGTACCTTCGGGAGCACAGATACGCAGTATTTT
CASSTFGSTDTQYF
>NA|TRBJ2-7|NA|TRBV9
TGTGCCAGCAGCGTAGGGCCAGCGGCAGCCTACGAGCAGTACTTC
CASSVGPAAAYEQYF
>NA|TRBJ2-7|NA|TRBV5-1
TGCGCCAGCAGCCCCCGTGGGATCATCTACGAGCAGTACTTC
CASSPRGIIYEQYF
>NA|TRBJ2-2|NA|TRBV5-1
TGCGCCAGCAGCTCCCAGGCAGGGGGGGCCACCGGGGAGCTGTTTTTT
CASSSQAGGATGELFF
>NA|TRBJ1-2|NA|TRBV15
TGTGCCACCAGCAGAGATCAGCCGATTAGGGCTGGCTACACCTTC
CATSRDQPIRAGYTF
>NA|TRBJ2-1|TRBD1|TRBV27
TGTGCCAGCAGTTCCTCAGGGGGCGCGTCCTACAATGAGCAGTTCTTC
CASSSSGGASYNEQFF
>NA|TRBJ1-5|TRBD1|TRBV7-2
TGTGCCAGCAGCTCGCGAAGGGGGCAGGATCAGCCCCAGCATTTT
CASSSRRGQDQPQHF
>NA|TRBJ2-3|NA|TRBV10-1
TGCGCCAGCAGTGAGTCAGGACGCCCTAGCACAGATACGCAGTATTTT
CASSESGRPSTDTQYF
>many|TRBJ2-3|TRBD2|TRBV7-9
TGTGCCAGCAGCCCTCCCTTCAGACTAGCGGGTCCCTCAGATACGCAGTATTTT
CASSPPFRLAGPSDTQYF
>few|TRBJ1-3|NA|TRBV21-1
TGTGCCAGCACCCCTTCTCGGGGGGGGAGCTCTGGAAACACCATATATTTT
CASTPSRGGSSGNTIYF
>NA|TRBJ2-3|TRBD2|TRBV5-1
TGCGCCAGCAGCTTGCCAGCGGGAGGGGGAATAGATACGCAGTATTTT
CASSLPAGGGIDTQYF
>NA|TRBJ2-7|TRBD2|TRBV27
TGTGCCAGCAGTTTAAGGAGACTAGCGGGAGGGTCCTACGAGCAGTACTTC
CASSLRRLAGGSYEQYF